What follows are 22 T cell receptor beta chains derived from one specimen sequenced in a study of control samples from healthy donors and cancer patients. Clones were sequenced by immunoSEQ multiplex PCR, and TCRdb holds only the in-frame ones, with some missing. The sample lists around 150,000 clones, 88% occurring once. The sequenced material came from blood. These receptors originate from a man between 18 and 35 years old in good health.

A single count supports this clone. The V call is TRBV11-3, the J call TRBJ2-3; TRBD2 is a possible D gene (5 bases). The CDR3 consists of 15 residues. The germline V gene has CDR1 SGHNT and CDR2 YENEEA. Trimming stripped 8 bases from V and 4 bases from J, with 19 bases between. CDR3 coding DNA: TGTGCCAGCTCCCGAGGCGGGCAGAAGTCAGATACGCAGTATTTT. This codes for CASSRGGQKSDTQYF.

The CDR3 spells CASSTPGLAGGNEQFF. As DNA, the CDR3 is TGTGCCAGCAGTACACCGGGACTAGCGGGGGGGAATGAGCAGTTCTTC. This chain joins TRBV28 and TRBJ2-1; 16 positions agree with TRBD2. With V trimmed by 5 bases and J by 7 bases, 5 bases remained unmatched. The CDR3 contains 16 residues. The V gene's germline CDR1 is MDHEN and CDR2 SYDVKM.

V and J are TRBV10-3 and TRBJ2-6; 8 bases match TRBD1. The CDR3 has 15 residues. V lost 8 bases and J lost 1; bases outside the gene matches: 4. The germline gives CDR1 ENHRY, CDR2 SYGVKD. The chain's CDR3 is CAIRDRLSGANVLTF. In nucleotides, the CDR3 is TGTGCCATCCGGGACAGGTTGTCTGGGGCCAACGTCCTGACTTTC.

The chain employs TRBV5-6 and TRBJ1-6; the match to TRBD1 covers 11 bases. Germline V CDR1 and CDR2: SGHDT, YYEEEE. This CDR3 is 16 amino acids long. Losses at the gene ends were 2 bases for V and 4 bases for J; bases not matched to a gene: 2. This CDR3 reads CASSFGTGGYNSPLHF. CDR3 nucleotide sequence: TGTGCCAGCAGCTTTGGGACAGGGGGTTATAATTCACCCCTCCACTTT.

The chain couples TRBV9 to TRBJ2-3, with D unclear. There are 12 residues in the CDR3. V dropped 3 bases and J dropped 2 bases, with 4 bases sitting between them. Germline assignment: CDR1 SGDLS and CDR2 YYNGEE. The CDR3 sequence: CASSEHTDTQYF. The DNA of the CDR3 is TGTGCCAGCAGCGAACACACAGATACGCAGTATTTT.

This clone was observed a handful of times. The V and J genes are TRBV6-1 and TRBJ1-5, with TRBD1 as a possible D gene (5 bases). CDR3 length equals 16 residues. Germline values: CDR1 MNHNS, CDR2 SASEGT. Trimming shortened V by 1 base and J by 0 bases, and 10 bases separated the two germline ends. The CDR3 reads CASSEGGRYSNQPQHF. Here the CDR3 DNA reads TGTGCCAGCAGTGAAGGGGGCCGGTATAGCAATCAGCCCCAGCATTTT.

The chain joins TRBV6-5 to TRBJ1-1, with a weak D call TRBD1 (5 bases). V shed 2 bases and J shed 1 base, with 11 bases lying between them. Germline V gives CDR1 MNHEY, CDR2 SVGAGI. CDR3 size: 15 residues. The CDR3 here is CASSYGAEANTEAFF. The CDR3 DNA is TGTGCCAGCAGTTACGGGGCAGAAGCGAACACTGAAGCTTTCTTT.

The rearrangement uses TRBV3-1 (or the pseudogene TRBV3-2) and TRBJ1-1; 10 bases fit TRBD1. Germline CDR1 and CDR2: LGHDT and YNNKEL (reference sequence). The J segment lost 2 bases and the V segment lost 5 bases, leaving 8 bases of the junction unmatched. This CDR3 region has 16 residues. The CDR3 reads CASSARTGGTNTEAFF. CDR3 coding DNA: TGTGCCAGCAGCGCCCGGACAGGGGGAACAAACACTGAAGCTTTCTTT.

This chain joins TRBV7-9 and TRBJ2-7; the D is unclear. The germline V gene encodes CDR1 SEHNR and CDR2 FQNEAQ (reference sequence). The CDR3 loop spans 13 amino acids. Trimming took 8 bases from V and 0 from J, leaving 11 bases between them. The CDR3 is CASRGRSSYEQYF. Written as DNA, the CDR3 is TGTGCCAGCCGCGGCAGAAGCTCCTACGAGCAGTACTTC.

The rearrangement joins TRBV6-1 to TRBJ2-2, with 7 bases that match TRBD2. CDR1 and CDR2 (germline): MNHNS, SASEGT. The trim removed 3 bases at V and 3 bases at J, leaving 7 bases unmatched. This CDR3 has 16 amino acids. Written as DNA, the CDR3 is TGTGCCAGCAGTGAGTCCGCTAGCGGTTACACCGGGGAGCTGTTTTTT. Amino acid sequence: CASSESASGYTGELFF.

CDR3 DNA: TGTGCCAGCAGCTCCCTAGCGGTCTCCTACAATGAGCAGTTCTTC. Protein sequence: CASSSLAVSYNEQFF. The J gene is TRBJ2-1, the V gene TRBV7-2; TRBD2 agrees at 7 bases. Looked up from germline, CDR1 is SGHTA and CDR2 is FQGNSA. The CDR3 length is 15 residues. V lost 4 bases to trimming and J lost 0 bases; unmatched junction nucleotides: 3.

V gene TRBV11-2 combines with J gene TRBJ2-7; D tentatively fits TRBD1 or TRBD2 (6 bases each). V was trimmed by 5 bases and J by 6 bases, leaving 26 bases between them. Per germline, CDR1 SGHAT and CDR2 FQNNGV. This CDR3 is built from 17 residues. The CDR3 sequence is CASSPGGSGGLGGEQYF. The CDR3 DNA reads TGTGCCAGCAGCCCAGGTGGAAGTGGGGGCCTCGGGGGCGAGCAGTACTTC.

The rearrangement uses TRBV6-5 and TRBJ2-4, with 10 nucleotides matching TRBD1. Trimming cost V 4 bases and J 4 bases; bases outside gene matches: 1. Germline V CDR1 and CDR2: MNHEY, SVGAGI. This CDR3 has 14 residues. CDR3 protein: CASSWGQGKNIQYF. Written as DNA, the CDR3 is TGTGCCAGCAGTTGGGGACAGGGGAAAAACATTCAGTACTTC.

The chain links TRBV4-2 to TRBJ2-3; no definite D call. V lost 1 base and J lost 2, with 10 bases in between. The CDR3 length is 15 residues. CDR1 and CDR2 (germline): LGHNA, YNFKEQ. Written as DNA, the CDR3 is TGTGCCAGCAGCCAAGTCGACTCCAACACAGATACGCAGTATTTT. Protein sequence: CASSQVDSNTDTQYF.

This chain links TRBV7-3 with TRBJ2-3, with a possible D match to TRBD1 (5 bases). The CDR3 spans 15 residues. Looked up from germline, CDR1 is SGHTA and CDR2 is FQGTGA. The ends were cut back, 1 base at V and 2 bases at J, with 10 bases in the middle. CDR3 protein: CASSLSAGNTDTQYF. Written as DNA, the CDR3 is TGTGCCAGCAGCTTAAGCGCAGGGAACACAGATACGCAGTATTTT.

The genes are TRBV18 and TRBJ1-1; TRBD1 matches at 8 bases. V lost 4 bases, J lost 4 bases, and 8 bases stayed unmatched. Germline V gene sequence: CDR1 KGHSH, CDR2 LQKENI. The CDR3 length is 15 residues. CDR3 sequence reads: CASSRPTGEATEAFF. CDR3 bases: TGTGCCAGCTCACGGCCGACAGGGGAGGCCACTGAAGCTTTCTTT.

The genes are TRBV3-1 (or the pseudogene TRBV3-2) and TRBJ2-1; D may be TRBD2 (6 bases). V dropped 2 bases and J dropped 5 bases, with 10 bases sitting between them. The CDR3 totals 14 residues. Germline lookup yields CDR1 LGHDT and CDR2 YNNKEL (reference sequence). The CDR3 protein is CASSQLSGNNEQFF. DNA for the CDR3: TGTGCCAGCAGCCAACTTAGCGGTAACAATGAGCAGTTCTTC.

The J gene is TRBJ2-3, the V gene TRBV7-2; D call uncertain. The ends were cut back, 4 bases at V and 6 bases at J, with 8 bases in the middle. From germline, CDR1 is SGHTA and CDR2 FQGNSA. The CDR3 has 12 amino acids. CDR3 region: CASSWTRDTQYF. Here the CDR3 DNA reads TGTGCCAGCAGCTGGACGCGGGATACGCAGTATTTT. The whole variable domain, remainder taken from reference TRBV7-2 and TRBJ2-3, is GAGVSQSPSNKVTEKGKDVELRCDPISGHTALYWYRQSLGQGLEFLIYFQGNSAPDKSGLPSDRFSAERTGGSVSTLTIQRTQQEDSAVYLCASSWTRDTQYFGPGTRLTVL.

V usage is TRBV27 and J usage is TRBJ2-3; possible D gene TRBD2, 5 bases. The CDR3 sequence is 13 residues long. Germline loops: CDR1 MNHEY, CDR2 SMNVEV (reference sequence). Trimming cost V 3 bases and J 3 bases, with 7 bases left between them. CDR3 residues: CASSFRGTDTQYF. The CDR3 DNA follows: TGTGCCAGCAGTTTTCGGGGAACAGATACGCAGTATTTT.

This clone was picked up one time. V is TRBV2 and J is TRBJ1-5, with unresolved D. In germline, CDR1 is SNHLY, CDR2 FYNNEI. V shed 2 bases and J shed 0 bases, with 5 bases lying between them. CDR3 length: 14 amino acids. The chain's CDR3 is CASSENPSNQPQHF. CDR3 nucleotide sequence: TGTGCCAGCAGTGAAAACCCTAGCAATCAGCCCCAGCATTTT.

The rearrangement uses TRBV4-3 and TRBJ1-2; D gene ambiguous. Germline V gives CDR1 LGHNA, CDR2 YSLEER. Trimming shortened V by 4 bases and J by 0 bases, and 12 bases separated the two germline ends. The CDR3 is made up of 15 amino acids. The CDR3 coding sequence is TGCGCCAGCAGCCTATTACTGTTCACTAACTATGGCTACACCTTC. It yields the protein CASSLLLFTNYGYTF.

The chain carries TRBV7-9 and TRBJ2-2; no clear D. Trimming pared 8 bases from V and 1 base from J, leaving 5 bases between. Germline V CDR1 and CDR2: SEHNR, FQNEAQ (reference sequence). The CDR3 spans 12 residues. The CDR3, as DNA: TGTGCCAGCCATCGGAACACCGGGGAGCTGTTTTTT. As protein: CASHRNTGELFF.